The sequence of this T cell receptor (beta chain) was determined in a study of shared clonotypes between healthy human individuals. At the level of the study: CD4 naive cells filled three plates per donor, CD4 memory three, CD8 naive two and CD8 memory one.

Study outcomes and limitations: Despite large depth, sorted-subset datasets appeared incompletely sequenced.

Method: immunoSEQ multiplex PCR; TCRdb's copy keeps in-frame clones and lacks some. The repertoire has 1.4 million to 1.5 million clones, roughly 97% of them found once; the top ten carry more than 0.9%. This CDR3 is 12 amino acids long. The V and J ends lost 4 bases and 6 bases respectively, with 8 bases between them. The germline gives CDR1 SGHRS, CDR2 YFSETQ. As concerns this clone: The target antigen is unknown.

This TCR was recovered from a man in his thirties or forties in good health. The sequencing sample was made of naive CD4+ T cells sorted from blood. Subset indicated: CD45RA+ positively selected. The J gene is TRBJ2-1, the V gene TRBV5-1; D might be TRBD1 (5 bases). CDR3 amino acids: CASSEQGNEQFF. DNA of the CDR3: TGCGCCAGCAGCGAGCAGGGCAATGAGCAGTTCTTC. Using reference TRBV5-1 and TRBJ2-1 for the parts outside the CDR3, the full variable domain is KAGVTQTPRYLIKTRGQQVTLSCSPISGHRSVSWYQQTPGQGLQFLFEYFSETQRNKGNFPGRFSGRQFSNSRSEMNVSTLELGDSALYLCASSEQGNEQFFGPGTRLTVL.